This note documents a single T cell receptor (beta chain) sequence. The sample originates from a study of PD-L1 blockade in urothelial cancer. About the study: About 90% of the roughly 30 patients were men whose urothelial cancer was bladder-origin.

CDR3 length equals 17 residues. Looked up from germline, CDR1 is SGHRS and CDR2 is YFSETQ. Trimming took 2 bases from V and 0 from J; bases not matched to a gene: 7. The templates were synthetic TCR analogs, and they were spiked into each PCR. The repertoire was sequenced with immunoSEQ multiplex PCR; TCRdb's copy has only in-frame clones and lacks some. The sample gives tens of thousands of clones, about 85% of which show up once; 4.5% to 5.5% is in the top ten. This chain links TRBV5-1 with TRBJ2-1; 8 bases map to TRBD2. The sequence was collected from an older man with urothelial cancer. The sample consisted of PBMCs, taken around atezolizumab (anti-PD-L1) treatment. CDR3 sequence (DNA): TGCGCCAGCAGCTTTGGGAGCGGGAGCAGCTCCTACAATGAGCAGTTCTTC. Protein sequence: CASSFGSGSSSYNEQFF.